This T cell receptor beta chain is from a study of T cell repertoires in cytomegalovirus infection. Overall study: Carrying CMV and the relevant HLA type showed in public TCR beta signatures.

This clonotype has more than one count but fewer than ten. No antigen is known for it. Findings of the study overall: Frequencies of public TCR beta families were cumulated, and this identified carriers of CMV plus the relevant HLA. Predominance within the ex vivo response was attributable to HLA-C-restricted CMV-specific TCR beta clonotypes.

Trimming took off 0 bases at V and 2 bases at J, with 8 bases between the two ends. Germline-derived CDR1 and CDR2 are LGHNA and YNFKEQ. The CDR3 loop spans 14 amino acids. TCRdb re-derived calls from the reads in MiXCR, one entry per CDR3 protein. The table records 300,000 or so distinct CDR3 sequences, about 9.2% of them present only once. Sequencing input: PBMCs. The gene calls are TRBV4-2 and TRBJ2-7; the D is unclear. This TCR was sampled from a human donor in good health (CMV status not recorded). Some clones in this sample may be carry-over from other donors' samples. CDR3 sequence reads: CASSQDIGTYEQYF. In nucleotides, the CDR3 is TGTGCCAGCAGCCAAGATATAGGAACCTACGAGCAGTACTTC.